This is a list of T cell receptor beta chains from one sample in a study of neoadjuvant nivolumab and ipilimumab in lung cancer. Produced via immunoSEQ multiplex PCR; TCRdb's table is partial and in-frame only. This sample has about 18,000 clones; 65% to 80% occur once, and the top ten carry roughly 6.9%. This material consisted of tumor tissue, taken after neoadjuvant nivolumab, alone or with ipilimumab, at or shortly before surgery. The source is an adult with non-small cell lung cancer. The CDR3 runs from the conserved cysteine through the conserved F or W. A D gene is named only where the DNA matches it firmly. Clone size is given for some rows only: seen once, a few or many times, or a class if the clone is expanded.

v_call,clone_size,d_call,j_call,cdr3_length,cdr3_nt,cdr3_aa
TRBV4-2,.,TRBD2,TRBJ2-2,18,TGTGCCAGCAGCCAACCCGGACTAGCGGGAGTCATGGCCGGGGAGCTGTTTTTT,CASSQPGLAGVMAGELFF
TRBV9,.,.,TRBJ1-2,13,TGTGCCAGCAGCGCCACAGGGAGGTTCGGCTACACCTTC,CASSATGRFGYTF
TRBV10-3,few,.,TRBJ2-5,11,TGTGCCATCAGTGAGAGGGAGACCCAGTACTTC,CAISERETQYF
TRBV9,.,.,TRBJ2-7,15,TGTGCCAGCAGCGTAGCTGGCGAGCCCTCCTACGAGCAGTACTTC,CASSVAGEPSYEQYF
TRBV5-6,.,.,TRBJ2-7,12,TGTGCCAGCAGCATCGGGAGCTACGAGCAGTACTTC,CASSIGSYEQYF
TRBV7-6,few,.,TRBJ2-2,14,TGTGCCAGCAGCTCCAACAGGGAAACCGGGGAGCTGTTTTTT,CASSSNRETGELFF
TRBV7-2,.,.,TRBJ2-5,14,TGTGCCAGCAGCTTAGGGGCTAGTTGGGAGACCCAGTACTTC,CASSLGASWETQYF
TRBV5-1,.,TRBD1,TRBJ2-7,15,TGCGCCAGCAGCATCAGACAGGGGGGCGTCTACGAGCAGTACTTC,CASSIRQGGVYEQYF
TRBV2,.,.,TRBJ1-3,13,TGTGCCAGCAGTTGGGATCCAGGAAACACCATATATTTT,CASSWDPGNTIYF
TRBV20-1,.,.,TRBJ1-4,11,TGCAGCAGCGCCCAGAGGGAAAAACTGTTTTTT,CSSAQREKLFF
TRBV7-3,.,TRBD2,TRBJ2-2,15,TGTGCCAGCAGTCCCCGGACTAGCAGGACCGGGGAGCTGTTTTTT,CASSPRTSRTGELFF
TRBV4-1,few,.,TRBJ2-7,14,TGCGCCAGCAGCCAAGATCCGGGGCCCTACGAGCAGTACTTC,CASSQDPGPYEQYF
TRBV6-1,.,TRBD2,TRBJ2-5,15,TGTGCCAGCAGTGCTGGGACTAGCGGGATTGAGGCCCAGTACTTC,CASSAGTSGIEAQYF
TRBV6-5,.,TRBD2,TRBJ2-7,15,TGTGCCAGCAGTCCCGGACTAGCGGGAAGGCACGAGCAGTACTTC,CASSPGLAGRHEQYF
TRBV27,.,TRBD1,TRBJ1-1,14,TGTGCCAGCAGATGGGACAGCATGAACACTGAAGCTTTCTTT,CASRWDSMNTEAFF
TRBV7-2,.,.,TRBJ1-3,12,TGTGCCAGCAGCTTCCCCGGAAACACCATATATTTT,CASSFPGNTIYF
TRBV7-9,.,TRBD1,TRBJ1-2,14,TGTGCCAGCAGCTCAACGGGACAGCTCTATGGCTACACCTTC,CASSSTGQLYGYTF
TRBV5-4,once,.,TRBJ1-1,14,TGTGCCAGCAGCTTGCCGACAGCGTCCACTGAAGCTTTCTTT,CASSLPTASTEAFF
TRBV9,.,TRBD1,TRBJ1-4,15,TGTGCCAGCAGCTCAGGGACAGGGCGACATGAAAAACTGTTTTTT,CASSSGTGRHEKLFF
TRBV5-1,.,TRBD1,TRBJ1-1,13,TGCGCCAGCAGCGCCTCGACAGGGTGGGGAGCTTTCTTT,CASSASTGWGAFF
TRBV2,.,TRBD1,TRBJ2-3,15,TGTGCCAGCACCAAGAGGACAGGTCGCACAGATACGCAGTATTTT,CASTKRTGRTDTQYF
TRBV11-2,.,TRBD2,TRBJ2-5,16,TGTGCCAGCAGCCCAGGACTAGCGGGAGGAGGAGAGACCCAGTACTTC,CASSPGLAGGGETQYF
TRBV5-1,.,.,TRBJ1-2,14,TGCGCCAGCAGCTTGGCGAGGCGGCACTATGGCTACACCTTC,CASSLARRHYGYTF
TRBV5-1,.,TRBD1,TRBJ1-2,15,TGCGCCAGCAGCCCCCTCCTGGAGGGGGCGCGAGGCTACACCTTC,CASSPLLEGARGYTF
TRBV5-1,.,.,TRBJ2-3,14,TGCGCCAGCAGCTTTGCTGCCAGCACAGATACGCAGTATTTT,CASSFAASTDTQYF
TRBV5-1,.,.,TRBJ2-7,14,TGCGCCAGCAGCTTGGTTGGGGCCTCCTACGAGCAGTACTTC,CASSLVGASYEQYF
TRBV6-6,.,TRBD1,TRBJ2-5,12,TGTGCCAGCAGGCCCGGGACAGGGACCCAGTACTTC,CASRPGTGTQYF
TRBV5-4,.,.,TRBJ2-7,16,TGTGCCAGCAGCTTGGATCAGGGGCCTCGTTCCTACGAGCAGTACTTC,CASSLDQGPRSYEQYF
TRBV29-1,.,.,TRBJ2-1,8,TGCAGCGTTGTCGGGCGGTTCTTC,CSVVGRFF
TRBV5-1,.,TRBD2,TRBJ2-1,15,TGCGCCAGCAGGCCTAGCGGGGTAAGCAGTGAGGAGCAGTTCTTC,CASRPSGVSSEEQFF
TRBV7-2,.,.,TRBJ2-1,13,TGTGCCAGCAGCCTCACATCCCTCAATGAGCAGTTCTTC,CASSLTSLNEQFF
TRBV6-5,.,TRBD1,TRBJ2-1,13,TGTGCCAGCAGTCGTCAACAGGGGAGTGAGCAGTTCTTC,CASSRQQGSEQFF
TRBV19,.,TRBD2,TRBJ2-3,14,TGTGCCAGTAGTAGCGGGAGGGTCACAGATACGCAGTATTTT,CASSSGRVTDTQYF
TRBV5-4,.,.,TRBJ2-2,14,TGTGCCAGCAGCCGGGACGGACACACCGGGGAGCTGTTTTTT,CASSRDGHTGELFF
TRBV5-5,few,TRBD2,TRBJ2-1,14,TGTGCCAGCAGCTGGGGGGGTTACTACAATGAGCAGTTCTTC,CASSWGGYYNEQFF
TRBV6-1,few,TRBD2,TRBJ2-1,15,TGTGCCAGCGCGGGGGTCGGGAGGGCCTCCCATGAGCAGTTCTTC,CASAGVGRASHEQFF
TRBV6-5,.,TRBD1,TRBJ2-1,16,TGTGCCAGCAGTTATGCGGGACAGGGGTCCTACAATGAGCAGTTCTTC,CASSYAGQGSYNEQFF
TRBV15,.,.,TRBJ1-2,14,TGTGCCACCAGCAAGAGTGACAGTGACTATGGCTACACCTTC,CATSKSDSDYGYTF
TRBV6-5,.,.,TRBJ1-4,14,TGTGCCAGCTCCCTTACCGGGTCCGATGAAAAACTGTTTTTT,CASSLTGSDEKLFF
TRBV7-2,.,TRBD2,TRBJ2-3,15,TGTGCCAGCAGCTTTTTCAGCGGGAATACAGATACGCAGTATTTT,CASSFFSGNTDTQYF
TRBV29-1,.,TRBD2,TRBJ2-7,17,TGCAGCGTTGAAGATCTAGGGACTAGCGGGAGTGGGTTAGGGCAGTACTTC,CSVEDLGTSGSGLGQYF
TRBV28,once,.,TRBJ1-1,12,TGTGCCAGCAGTTTTACATTTACTGAAGCTTTCTTT,CASSFTFTEAFF
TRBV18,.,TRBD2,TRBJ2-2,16,TGTGCCAGCTCACCCCTAGCGGGATGGGAAACCGGGGAGCTGTTTTTT,CASSPLAGWETGELFF
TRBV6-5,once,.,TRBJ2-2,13,TGTGCCAGCAGTTTTGAACTTGGGCGGGAGCTGTTTTTT,CASSFELGRELFF
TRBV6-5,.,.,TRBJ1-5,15,TGTGCCAGCAGTTACTCCGAATCCAGCAATCAGCCCCAGCATTTT,CASSYSESSNQPQHF
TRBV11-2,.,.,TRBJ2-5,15,TGTGCCAGCAGCCTCGACAGGGGCGGGGGCGAGACCCAGTACTTC,CASSLDRGGGETQYF
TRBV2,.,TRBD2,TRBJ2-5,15,TGTGCCAGCAGTTATCCGACTAGCGGGAGTGAGACCCAGTACTTC,CASSYPTSGSETQYF